The present entry profiles one T cell receptor (beta chain) with its context. The data were obtained in a study of blood T cell repertoires in COVID-19. Study-wide context: COVID-19 samples collected from the United States, Italy and Spain covered acute and convalescent phases. The cDNA or gDNA used as material had been derived from T cells, B-cell-depleted T cells, or PBMCs.

The CDR3 loop spans 13 amino acids. Trimming cost V 2 bases and J 8 bases; bases outside gene matches: 7. Germline loops: CDR1 SQVTM, CDR2 ANQGSEA. In the original processing: Reference gene primer amplification gave estimated nucleated cell counts. Data came from immunoSEQ multiplex PCR; TCRdb stores just in-frame clones and leaves some out. V, J and clone size reflect that table, while D and trimming were determined from the DNA. Among over 300,000 clones listed, approximately 88% were seen once. The receptor comes from a man between 35 and 55 years old with acute or convalescent COVID-19. The sequenced sample consisted of peripheral blood. The rearrangement joins TRBV29-1 to TRBJ2-3, with TRBD1 matching 7 bases. The CDR3 here is CSVEKDRMGTQYF. The CDR3 nucleotides are TGCAGCGTTGAAAAGGACAGGATGGGTACGCAGTATTTT.